What follows are 6 T cell receptor beta chains derived from one specimen sequenced in a study of blood T cell repertoires in COVID-19. Sequencing was performed with immunoSEQ multiplex PCR; in TCRdb, only in-frame clones are kept and a portion is missing. The sample holds 35,000 to 45,000 clones, over 75% seen once. Sequenced sample: peripheral blood. The source of these receptors is a human donor in a cohort sampled during active COVID-19.

This clone occurred a few times. The CDR3 bases are TGTGCCAGCAGTGCTTCCAGGGGATTGTTGGGCAATCAGCCCCAGCATTTT. Its translation: CASSASRGLLGNQPQHF. V gene TRBV2 combines with J gene TRBJ1-5, with D perhaps matching TRBD1 (6 bases). The CDR3 extends over 17 amino acids. Trimming took off 4 bases at V and 2 bases at J, with 18 bases between the two ends. Germline CDR1 and CDR2: SNHLY and FYNNEI.

This chain connects TRBV28 to TRBJ1-4; weak D call: TRBD1 (5 bases). Germline assignment: CDR1 MDHEN and CDR2 SYDVKM. Trimming took off 6 bases at V and 2 bases at J, with 10 bases between the two ends. The CDR3 is 14 amino acids. CDR3 nucleotides: TGTGCCAGCAGCGCAGGGCCCACTAATGAAAAACTGTTTTTT. Encoded protein: CASSAGPTNEKLFF.

V usage is TRBV25-1 and J usage is TRBJ1-3; unclear D gene. Per the germline V gene, CDR1 is MGHDK and CDR2 is SYGVNS. Trimming took off 7 bases at V and 4 bases at J, with 5 bases between the two ends. This CDR3 spans 11 amino acids. Here the CDR3 reads CASNLGNTIYF. The CDR3 DNA sequence: TGTGCCAGCAATCTCGGAAACACCATATATTTT.

The V call is TRBV6-2 or TRBV6-3, the J call TRBJ2-3; D ambiguous. The germline V gene encodes CDR1 MNHEY and CDR2 SVGEGT. There are 14 residues in the CDR3. The V end lost 8 bases, the J end lost 2 bases, and 14 bases lay between the germline ends. CDR3 region: CASCPGPFTDTQYF. In nucleotides, the CDR3 is TGTGCCAGCTGCCCTGGGCCGTTCACAGATACGCAGTATTTT.

The V gene is TRBV7-9, the J gene TRBJ2-1; 7 positions match TRBD2. V lost 7 bases to trimming and J lost 6 bases; unmatched junction nucleotides: 21. This CDR3 is 18 amino acids long. In germline, CDR1 is SEHNR, CDR2 FQNEAQ (reference sequence). This chain's CDR3 is CASTNTVSGGSQTNEQFF. As DNA, the CDR3 is TGTGCCAGCACCAACACAGTCTCCGGGGGGTCTCAGACCAATGAGCAGTTCTTC.

The chain links TRBV5-4 to TRBJ1-1; 9 positions agree with TRBD1. CDR3 length equals 15 residues. CDR1 is SGHNT and CDR2 is YYREEE in the germline V gene (reference sequence). V was pared by 4 bases and J by 5 bases, with 9 bases of the junction left unmatched. The CDR3 DNA follows: TGTGCCAGCAGCCAGGGACAGGGTAAGGGAACTGAAGCTTTCTTT. Its translation is CASSQGQGKGTEAFF.